These 32 T cell receptor beta chains share one sample of origin, sequenced in a study of T cell repertoires in cytomegalovirus infection. MiXCR, run by TCRdb on the reads, gives a single entry per CDR3 protein. Counted here are tens of thousands of distinct CDR3 sequences, approximately 30% occurring once; the ten biggest clones make up 59%. Their cognate antigens are unknown. The sample in question was CD8+ T cells from cultured PBMCs, obtained from culture after CMV antigen stimulation. These receptors all stem from a human donor in good health (CMV status not recorded). Some clones in this sample may be carry-over from other donors' samples.

The V call is TRBV7-3, the J call TRBJ2-5; D is uncertain. Germline V gene data show CDR1 as SGHTA and CDR2 as FQGTGA. The CDR3 contains 15 residues. V was pared by 0 bases and J by 2 bases, with 10 bases between. DNA for the CDR3: TGTGCCAGCAGCTTAACCCCGTCCGTGCAAGAGACCCAGTACTTC. It codes for CASSLTPSVQETQYF.

The table lists this clonotype with a few counts. This chain connects TRBV6-6 to TRBJ2-7; D possibly matches TRBD1 or TRBD2 (5 bases each). The ends were cut back, 4 bases at V and 0 bases at J, with 7 bases in the middle. This CDR3 region has 13 residues. Germline V gives CDR1 MNHNY, CDR2 SVGAGI (reference sequence). The CDR3 loop reads CASSWDASYEQYF. The CDR3 DNA follows: TGTGCCAGCAGTTGGGACGCCTCCTACGAGCAGTACTTC.

Many counts were recorded for this clonotype. This sequence joins TRBV11-2 and TRBJ2-7; TRBD2 agrees at 11 bases. V was clipped by 5 bases and J by 4 bases; unmatched bases: 10. This CDR3 comprises 16 residues. Per the germline V gene, CDR1 is SGHAT and CDR2 is FQNNGV. DNA of the CDR3: TGTGCCAGCAGCCCAATCACTAGCGGGAGCAGGTACGAGCAGTACTTC. It codes for CASSPITSGSRYEQYF.

The chain has TRBV24-1 and TRBJ2-7; TRBD1 or TRBD2 may be the D gene (5 bases each). The CDR3 extends over 13 amino acids. The V end lost 6 bases, the J end lost 4 bases, and 12 bases lay between the germline ends. Per the germline V gene, CDR1 is KGHDR and CDR2 is SFDVKD. Here the CDR3 reads CATSRTEGYEQYF. CDR3 DNA: TGTGCCACCAGTCGGACCGAGGGGTACGAGCAGTACTTC.

CDR3 loop: CASSAPGTAFNEQFF. CDR3 bases: TGTGCCAGCAGCGCCCCCGGGACAGCTTTCAATGAGCAGTTCTTC. The V call is TRBV9, the J call TRBJ2-1; 7 bases are shared with TRBD1. Germline V gene sequence: CDR1 SGDLS, CDR2 YYNGEE. V gave up 3 bases and J gave up 6 bases; unmatched junction bases: 9. The CDR3 extends over 15 amino acids. The full variable domain, completed using reference TRBV9 and TRBJ2-1, is DSGVTQTPKHLITATGQRVTLRCSPRSGDLSVYWYQQSLDQGLQFLIQYYNGEERAKGNILERFSAQQFPDLHSELNLSSLELGDSALYFCASSAPGTAFNEQFFGPGTRLTVL.

The chain couples TRBV25-1 to TRBJ1-1; D is uncertain. CDR3 length: 13 residues. Germline V lookup: CDR1 MGHDK, CDR2 SYGVNS. V was cut by 2 bases and J by 5 bases, with 9 bases left in between. CDR3 loop: CASSEEKRTEAFF. For the CDR3, the DNA is TGTGCCAGCAGTGAAGAGAAAAGGACTGAAGCTTTCTTT.

The J gene is TRBJ2-3, the V gene TRBV3-1; 13 positions match TRBD2. With V trimmed by 3 bases and J by 3 bases, 9 bases remained unmatched. This CDR3 spans 18 amino acids. Germline values: CDR1 LGHDT, CDR2 YNNKEL (reference sequence). The CDR3 protein is CASSHHGQTSGRTDTQYF. Written as DNA, the CDR3 is TGTGCCAGCAGCCACCACGGTCAGACTAGCGGGAGGACAGATACGCAGTATTTT.

CDR3 region: CATSMTLTEAFF. CDR3 nucleotides: TGTGCCACCAGCATGACCCTCACTGAAGCTTTCTTT. This chain links TRBV15 with TRBJ1-1; D remains unclear. CDR3 size: 12 residues. The V end was cut by 4 bases, the J end by 4 bases, with 7 bases between. CDR1 and CDR2 from the germline V gene are LNHNV and YYDKDF (reference sequence).

In DNA, the CDR3 is TGTGCCAGTAGTATAGACCCCTTTGGGGAGAATGAGCAGTTCTTC. It codes for CASSIDPFGENEQFF. This sequence joins TRBV19 and TRBJ2-1; maybe TRBD2 (5 bases). In germline, CDR1 is LNHDA, CDR2 SQIVND (reference sequence). V lost 0 bases, J lost 7 bases, and 13 bases lay in between. This CDR3 is built from 15 residues.

The V and J genes are TRBV6-6 and TRBJ2-7; 8 bases fit TRBD2. There are 15 residues in the CDR3. With 8 bases clipped from V and 0 bases from J, the junction kept 9 bases outside the gene matches. CDR1 and CDR2 from the germline V gene are MNHNY and SVGAGI (reference sequence). CDR3 sequence reads: CASGPGGGSSYEQYF. CDR3 nucleotides: TGTGCCAGCGGTCCGGGAGGGGGAAGCTCCTACGAGCAGTACTTC.

The rearrangement uses TRBV7-9 and TRBJ2-7; D not certain. The CDR3 extends over 13 amino acids. Trimming removed 1 base at V and 2 bases at J, with 6 bases between. CDR1 and CDR2 from the germline V gene are SEHNR and FQNEAQ (reference sequence). CDR3: CASSLEQPYEQYF. The CDR3 region has the DNA TGTGCCAGCAGCTTAGAACAACCCTACGAGCAGTACTTC. Supplemented by reference TRBV7-9 and TRBJ2-7, the full variable domain reads DTGVSQNPRHKITKRGQNVTFRCDPISEHNRLYWYRQTLGQGPEFLTYFQNEAQLEKSRLLSDRFSAERPKGSFSTLEIQRTEQGDSAMYLCASSLEQPYEQYFGPGTRLTVT.

Many counts were recorded for this clonotype. The gene calls are TRBV6-2 or TRBV6-3 and TRBJ2-1; 11 bases match TRBD2. The germline gives CDR1 MNHEY, CDR2 SVGEGT. V shed 2 bases and J 16 bases; nucleotides not matched to a gene: 7. The CDR3 covers 13 residues. CDR3: CASSYSLAGGPFF. The CDR3 nucleotides read TGTGCCAGCAGTTACAGTCTAGCGGGAGGTCCTTTCTTC.

This clonotype was recorded at least ten times. This CDR3 reads CASSLQGAGITYEQYF. CDR3 coding DNA: TGTGCCAGCAGCTTACAAGGGGCAGGGATAACCTACGAGCAGTACTTC. The genes are TRBV11-1 and TRBJ2-7; perhaps TRBD1 as D (5 bases). CDR3 size: 16 residues. Germline lookup yields CDR1 SGHAT and CDR2 FQDESV (reference sequence). V was shortened by 2 bases and J by 2 bases, with 16 bases between the two germline ends.

V and J are TRBV6-1 and TRBJ2-2, with D possibly TRBD1 on 6 matching bases. Trimming took 7 bases from V and 6 from J, leaving 12 bases between them. The CDR3 contains 13 residues. Germline assignment: CDR1 MNHNS and CDR2 SASEGT. CDR3: CASNPQGSGELFF. The CDR3 DNA follows: TGTGCCAGCAACCCACAGGGCTCCGGGGAGCTGTTTTTT.

With respect to this clonotype: One base away lies a much larger clone, so this may be a sequencing read error. The gene calls are TRBV7-2 and TRBJ1-2; TRBD1 matches 12 bases. This CDR3 is built from 17 residues. The germline CDR1 and CDR2 sequences are SGHTA and FQGNSA. CDR3 in amino acids: CASSETSGTGGDYGYAF. The CDR3 bases are TGTGCCAGCAGCGAGACCTCCGGGACAGGGGGCGACTATGGCTACGCCTTC.

The chain carries TRBV6-1 and TRBJ1-5, with 11 bases that match TRBD1. V lost 2 bases, J lost 0 bases, and 9 bases stayed unmatched. The CDR3 has 19 residues. Germline V gene lookup returns CDR1 MNHNS and CDR2 SASEGT. In DNA, the CDR3 is TGTGCCAGCAGTGAAAGGGACAGGGGGACCCAAAATAGCAATCAGCCCCAGCATTTT. This translates into CASSERDRGTQNSNQPQHF.

The table lists this clonotype with many counts. The chain is built from TRBV5-6 and TRBJ2-1, with TRBD2 matching 11 bases. J was trimmed by 6 bases and V by 3 bases; bases with no gene match: 5. The CDR3 sequence is 15 residues long. Looked up from germline, CDR1 is SGHDT and CDR2 is YYEEEE. The CDR3 protein is CASSSGTSGFNEQFF. In nucleotides, the CDR3 is TGTGCCAGCAGCTCGGGGACTAGCGGTTTCAATGAGCAGTTCTTC. Full variable domain (outside the CDR3, taken from reference TRBV5-6 and TRBJ2-1): DAGVTQSPTHLIKTRGQQVTLRCSPKSGHDTVSWYQQALGQGPQFIFQYYEEEERQRGNFPDRFSGHQFPNYSSELNVNALLLGDSALYLCASSSGTSGFNEQFFGPGTRLTVL.

The chain uses TRBV20-1 and TRBJ2-7, with a possible D match to TRBD2 (5 bases). Trimming stripped 0 bases from V and 1 base from J, with 16 bases between. The CDR3 runs 16 residues. Germline V gene data show CDR1 as DFQATT and CDR2 as SNEGSKA (reference sequence). This CDR3 reads CSARDLASLESYEQYF. The CDR3 coding sequence is TGCAGTGCTAGAGATCTGGCTAGCTTGGAATCCTACGAGCAGTACTTC.

This clonotype has a single count. The rearrangement uses TRBV27 and TRBJ1-2, with TRBD1 as a possible D gene (5 bases). CDR1 is MNHEY, CDR2 SMNVEV, per germline (reference sequence). V was pared by 3 bases and J by 1 base, with 15 bases between. The length of the CDR3 is 16 residues. The CDR3: CASSFLRDGYNYGYTF. The CDR3 nucleotides read TGTGCCAGCAGTTTTTTACGGGACGGCTATAACTATGGCTACACCTTC.

CDR3 in amino acids: CAISDWDREGYTF. The DNA for the CDR3 is TGTGCCATCAGTGACTGGGACAGGGAGGGCTACACCTTC. The genes are TRBV10-3 and TRBJ1-2; 9 bases agree with TRBD1. CDR1 is ENHRY and CDR2 is SYGVKD in the germline V gene. V dropped 3 bases and J dropped 8; count of bases not matched to a gene: 4. The CDR3 totals 13 residues.

This clonotype was counted at least ten times. The chain has TRBV12-3 or TRBV12-4 and TRBJ2-2; tentative D call: TRBD2 (6 bases). The ends were cut back, 4 bases at V and 3 bases at J, with 15 bases in the middle. This CDR3 comprises 16 residues. In DNA, the CDR3 is TGTGCCAGCAGTTCAACCGGGACTCCACACACCGGGGAGCTGTTTTTT. Protein product: CASSSTGTPHTGELFF.

This clonotype has a count of ten or more. This chain uses TRBV4-3 with TRBJ1-5; D is unclear. The CDR3 contains 15 residues. The germline V gene encodes CDR1 LGHNA and CDR2 YSLEER. V was cut by 0 bases and J by 5 bases, with 11 bases left in between. The CDR3 spells CASSQETGFHQPQHF. The CDR3 nucleotides are TGCGCCAGCAGCCAAGAAACCGGATTTCATCAGCCCCAGCATTTT.

This clonotype was seen only a few times. The CDR3 nucleotides read TGTGCCAGCAGCTTGATGGGCGGGGAGCTGTTTTTT. Encoded protein: CASSLMGGELFF. This chain links TRBV11-3 with TRBJ2-2; no definite D call. Germline CDR1 SGHNT, CDR2 YENEEA. The V end was cut by 3 bases, the J end by 7 bases, with 6 bases between. The CDR3 is 12 residues long.

The table lists this clonotype with many counts. This rearrangement joins TRBV7-9 to TRBJ2-7; D is ambiguous. There are 16 residues in the CDR3. The germline gives CDR1 SEHNR, CDR2 FQNEAQ (reference sequence). The V end lost 3 bases, the J end lost 1 base, and 16 bases lay between the germline ends. Here the CDR3 DNA reads TGTGCCAGCAGCTTTTCCATCCGGGCCGATTCCTACGAGCAGTACTTC. It translates to CASSFSIRADSYEQYF.

The V gene is TRBV6-2 or TRBV6-3, the J gene TRBJ1-1; TRBD1 is a possible D gene (6 bases). V was pared by 0 bases and J by 1 base, with 6 bases between. This CDR3 has 14 residues. The germline CDR1 and CDR2 sequences are MNHEY and SVGEGT. CDR3 in DNA: TGTGCCAGCAGTTACTCGACAGGGAACACTGAAGCTTTCTTT. This codes for CASSYSTGNTEAFF.

The gene calls are TRBV27 and TRBJ1-1; TRBD1 aligns across 8 bases. With 5 bases clipped from V and 2 bases from J, the junction kept 4 bases outside the gene matches. Germline V gene lookup returns CDR1 MNHEY and CDR2 SMNVEV (reference sequence). The length of the CDR3 is 14 residues. The CDR3 here is CASSLTGVNTEAFF. CDR3 nucleotide sequence: TGTGCCAGCAGTCTGACAGGGGTAAACACTGAAGCTTTCTTT.

The chain has TRBV5-6 and TRBJ2-3; possibly TRBD1 for D (6 bases). Trimming removed 1 base at V and 4 bases at J, with 13 bases between. The CDR3 has 15 residues. CDR1 is SGHDT, CDR2 YYEEEE, per germline. The CDR3 spells CASSLSWDKADTQYF. The CDR3 nucleotides read TGTGCCAGCAGCTTGTCATGGGACAAAGCAGATACGCAGTATTTT. Drawing the rest from reference TRBV5-6 and TRBJ2-3, the complete variable domain is DAGVTQSPTHLIKTRGQQVTLRCSPKSGHDTVSWYQQALGQGPQFIFQYYEEEERQRGNFPDRFSGHQFPNYSSELNVNALLLGDSALYLCASSLSWDKADTQYFGPGTRLTVL.

V and J are TRBV5-1 and TRBJ2-1; D is unclear. This CDR3 has 11 residues. Germline V gives CDR1 SGHRS, CDR2 YFSETQ. V was shortened by 0 bases and J by 14 bases, with 9 bases between the two germline ends. CDR3 DNA sequence: TGCGCCAGCAGCTTGGACCGTGGGAAGTTCTTC. Translating it yields CASSLDRGKFF. The complete variable domain, with remaining parts taken from reference TRBV5-1 and TRBJ2-1, reads KAGVTQTPRYLIKTRGQQVTLSCSPISGHRSVSWYQQTPGQGLQFLFEYFSETQRNKGNFPGRFSGRQFSNSRSEMNVSTLELGDSALYLCASSLDRGKFFGPGTRLTVL.

CDR3 sequence (DNA): TGTGCCAGCAGTTCACTGACTAGCGGGGGATCCTACAATGAGCAGTTCTTC. It translates to CASSSLTSGGSYNEQFF. This chain links TRBV12-3 or TRBV12-4 with TRBJ2-1; 12 nucleotides agree with TRBD2. V was pared by 4 bases and J by 1 base, with 5 bases of the junction left unmatched. CDR3 length: 17 residues.

This clonotype has more than one count but fewer than ten. This chain joins TRBV27 and TRBJ1-2; D is possibly TRBD1 (6 bases). V dropped 5 bases and J dropped 4 bases, with 11 bases sitting between them. Germline assignment: CDR1 MNHEY and CDR2 SMNVEV (reference sequence). CDR3 length: 13 amino acids. The CDR3 region is CASSAGVSYGYTF. CDR3 DNA: TGTGCCAGCAGTGCAGGGGTGAGCTATGGCTACACCTTC.

This clonotype appeared many times. The chain is built from TRBV7-2 and TRBJ2-1; 8 nucleotides agree with TRBD2. Germline CDR1 is SGHTA and CDR2 is FQGNSA. The length of the CDR3 is 15 residues. V lost 0 bases to trimming and J lost 7 bases; unmatched junction nucleotides: 5. In DNA, the CDR3 is TGTGCCAGCAGCTTAGCCCTCTTAGCGGGAAATGAGCAGTTCTTC. Its translation is CASSLALLAGNEQFF. The entire variable domain, with the rest obtained from reference TRBV7-2 and TRBJ2-1, is as follows: GAGVSQSPSNKVTEKGKDVELRCDPISGHTALYWYRQSLGQGLEFLIYFQGNSAPDKSGLPSDRFSAERTGGSVSTLTIQRTQQEDSAVYLCASSLALLAGNEQFFGPGTRLTVL.

This sequence joins TRBV3-1 and TRBJ2-1; 9 bases fit TRBD2. This CDR3 spans 15 amino acids. Trimming at V came to 3 bases and at J to 8 bases, leaving 8 bases not matched to a gene. CDR1 is LGHDT, CDR2 YNNKEL, per germline (reference sequence). CDR3 bases: TGTGCCAGCAGCCAGGGCGCAGCGGGGGGATATGAGCAGTTCTTC. Translation: CASSQGAAGGYEQFF.